This T cell receptor beta chain was captured in a study of blood T cell repertoires in COVID-19. This CDR3 has 20 amino acids. The germline gives CDR1 SGHVS, CDR2 FNYEAQ. After removal of 2 bases from V and 6 bases from J, the junction contained 16 bases not matched to a gene. Cohort placement rested on clinical history that participants reported themselves. Study processing details: Using reference gene primer amplification, nucleated cell counts were estimated. The data were produced by immunoSEQ multiplex PCR, yet TCRdb's version contains in-frame clones alone and is incomplete. That table is the source of V, J and clone size, and D and trimming were worked out from the DNA. The sample has 190,000 or so clones, 80% to 90% seen once; the top ten hold 0.95% to 1.5%.

The V call is TRBV7-6, the J call TRBJ2-1; 13 bases fit TRBD2. The receptor's source is a man aged 25-45 years who had recovered from COVID-19. Sequenced input: PBMCs or T cells enriched from blood (not recorded which). The DNA of the CDR3 is TGTGCCAGCAGCTTACCCCGGACTAGCGGGGGCCCCCGGGCCGGCAATGAGCAGTTCTTC. Translation gives CASSLPRTSGGPRAGNEQFF.